The sequence of this T cell receptor (beta chain) was determined in a study of patients and donors after allogeneic stem cell transplantation (dated by TCRdb to 2020 to 2022). The library was produced with RT-PCR. Sequencing used a NextSeq 550. TCRdb ran its own pipeline on the public reads, namely fastp trimming at Q25 and MiXCR clone calling, and kept in-frame beta chains. Each entry is one CDR3 protein sequence, shown with its most common DNA and genes. The sample table lists some 880,000 distinct CDR3 sequences, about 20% of them with a count of one. The ten most abundant clones make up roughly 6% of the sample. On this clonotype: Its antigen is currently not known. Base-call qualities are not available, and no considerably larger clone is one nucleotide away.

What was sequenced was blood, either unsorted or a sorted T cell fraction (not recorded which). This TCR derives from a human donor who was either an allogeneic HSCT recipient or a stem cell or donor lymphocyte infusion donor (not recorded which). It is not recorded whose cells these are; they may come from a transplant donor.

CDR3 region: CASSLRLQRGQPQHF. The DNA is TGTGCCAGCAGTTTAAGGTTACAGAGGGGTCAGCCCCAGCATTTT. This chain joins TRBV12-3 or TRBV12-4 to TRBJ1-5; perhaps TRBD1 is the D gene, with 5 bases matching. Taken from cysteine to phenylalanine, the CDR3 has 15 residues. Of the read, only the CDR3 DNA is kept; its 45 bases are in frame from base 1. At the junction V is shortened by 2 bases and J by 6 bases, with 14 bases in between.